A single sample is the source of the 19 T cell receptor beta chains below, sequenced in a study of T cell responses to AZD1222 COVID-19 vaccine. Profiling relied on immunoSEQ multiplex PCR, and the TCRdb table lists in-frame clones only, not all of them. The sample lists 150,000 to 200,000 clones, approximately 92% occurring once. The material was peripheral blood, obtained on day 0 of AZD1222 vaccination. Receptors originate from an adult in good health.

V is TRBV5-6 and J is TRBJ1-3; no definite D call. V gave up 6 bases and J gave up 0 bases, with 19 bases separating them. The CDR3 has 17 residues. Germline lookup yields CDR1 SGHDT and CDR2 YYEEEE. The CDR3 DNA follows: TGTGCCAGCACCCCGAGGAGGTATGAAAGCTCTGGAAACACCATATATTTT. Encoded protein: CASTPRRYESSGNTIYF. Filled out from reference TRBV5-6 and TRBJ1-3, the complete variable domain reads DAGVTQSPTHLIKTRGQQVTLRCSPKSGHDTVSWYQQALGQGPQFIFQYYEEEERQRGNFPDRFSGHQFPNYSSELNVNALLLGDSALYLCASTPRRYESSGNTIYFGEGSWLTVV.

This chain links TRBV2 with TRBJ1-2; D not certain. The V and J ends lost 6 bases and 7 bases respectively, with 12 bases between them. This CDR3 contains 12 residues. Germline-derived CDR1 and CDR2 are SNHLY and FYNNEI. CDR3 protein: CASRDPHGGYTF. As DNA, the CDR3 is TGTGCCAGCAGGGACCCTCATGGTGGCTACACCTTC.

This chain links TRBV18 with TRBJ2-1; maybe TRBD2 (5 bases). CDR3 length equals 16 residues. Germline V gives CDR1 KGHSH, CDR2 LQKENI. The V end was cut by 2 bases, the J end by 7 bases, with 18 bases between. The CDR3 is CASSPINAEARNEQFF. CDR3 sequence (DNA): TGTGCCAGCTCACCAATTAATGCGGAGGCCAGGAATGAGCAGTTCTTC.

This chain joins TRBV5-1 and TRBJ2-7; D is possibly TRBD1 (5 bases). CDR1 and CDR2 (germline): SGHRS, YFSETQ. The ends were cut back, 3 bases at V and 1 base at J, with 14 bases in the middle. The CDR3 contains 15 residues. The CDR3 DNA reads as TGCGCCAGCAGCTCAGGGTTTGGGGATTCCTACGAGCAGTACGTC. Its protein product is CASSSGFGDSYEQYV.

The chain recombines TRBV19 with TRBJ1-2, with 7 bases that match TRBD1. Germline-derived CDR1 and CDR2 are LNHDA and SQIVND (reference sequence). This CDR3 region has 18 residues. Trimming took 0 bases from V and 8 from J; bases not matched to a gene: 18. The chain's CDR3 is CASSIDSPGTVPGGGYTF. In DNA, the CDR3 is TGTGCCAGTAGTATAGATTCACCCGGGACAGTCCCCGGTGGAGGCTACACCTTC. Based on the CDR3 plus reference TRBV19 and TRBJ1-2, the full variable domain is DGGITQSPKYLFRKEGQNVTLSCEQNLNHDAMYWYRQDPGQGLRLIYYSQIVNDFQKGDIAEGYSVSREKKESFPLTVTSAQKNPTAFYLCASSIDSPGTVPGGGYTFGSGTRLTVV.

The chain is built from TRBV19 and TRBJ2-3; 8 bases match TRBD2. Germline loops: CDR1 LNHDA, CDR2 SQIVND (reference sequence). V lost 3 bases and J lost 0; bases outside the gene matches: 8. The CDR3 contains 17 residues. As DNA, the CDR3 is TGTGCCAGTAGTATTTACGGGAGGGCCGGAAGCACAGATACGCAGTATTTT. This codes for CASSIYGRAGSTDTQYF.

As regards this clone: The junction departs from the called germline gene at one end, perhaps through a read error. Written as DNA, the CDR3 is TGTGCTAGCAGCTTTCAGGGGGGTATCGGGGAGCTGTTTTTT. Protein product: CASSFQGGIGELFF. The V gene is TRBV7-7, the J gene TRBJ2-2, with D possibly matching TRBD1 (7 bases). CDR1 is SSHAT and CDR2 is FNYEAQ in the germline V gene (reference sequence). This CDR3 comprises 14 residues.

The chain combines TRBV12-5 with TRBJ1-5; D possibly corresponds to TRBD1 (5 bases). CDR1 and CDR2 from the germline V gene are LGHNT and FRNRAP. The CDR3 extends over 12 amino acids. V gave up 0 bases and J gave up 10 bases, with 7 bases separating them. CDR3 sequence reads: CASGLVQDPQHF. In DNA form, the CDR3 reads TGTGCTAGTGGTTTGGTACAGGACCCCCAGCATTTT.

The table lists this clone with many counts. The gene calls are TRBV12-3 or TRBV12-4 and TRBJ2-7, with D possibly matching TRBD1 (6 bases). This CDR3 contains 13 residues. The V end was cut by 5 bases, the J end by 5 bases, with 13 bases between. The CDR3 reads CASSVTGYDEQYV. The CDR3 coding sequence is TGTGCCAGCAGTGTCACAGGGTACGACGAGCAGTACGTC.

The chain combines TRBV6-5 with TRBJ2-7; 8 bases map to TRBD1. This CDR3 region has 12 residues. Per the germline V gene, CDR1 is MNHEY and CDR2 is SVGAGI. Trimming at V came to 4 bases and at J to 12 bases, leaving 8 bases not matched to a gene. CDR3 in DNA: TGTGCCAGCAGTTCCCCCGGGACAGGACCGTACTTC. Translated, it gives CASSSPGTGPYF.

CDR3 in amino acids: CASSQNGDEQYF. The CDR3 DNA reads as TGCGCCAGCAGCCAAAATGGCGACGAGCAGTACTTC. The chain combines TRBV4-1 with TRBJ2-7; D gene uncertain. This CDR3 has 12 amino acids. With 2 bases removed from V and 5 bases from J, the gap between germline ends came to 7 bases. Germline assignment: CDR1 MGHRA and CDR2 YSYEKL.

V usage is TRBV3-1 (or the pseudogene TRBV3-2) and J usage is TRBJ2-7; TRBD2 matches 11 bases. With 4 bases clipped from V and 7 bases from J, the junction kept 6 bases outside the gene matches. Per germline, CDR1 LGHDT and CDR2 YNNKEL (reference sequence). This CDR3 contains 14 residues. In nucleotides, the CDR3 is TGTGCCAGCAGCCCGAGGCTAGCGGGAGGTGAGCAGTACTTC. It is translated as CASSPRLAGGEQYF.

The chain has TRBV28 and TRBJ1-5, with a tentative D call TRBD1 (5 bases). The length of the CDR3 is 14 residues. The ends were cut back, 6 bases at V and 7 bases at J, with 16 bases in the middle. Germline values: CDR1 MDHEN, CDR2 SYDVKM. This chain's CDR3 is CASRPGGGAQPQHF. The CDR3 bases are TGTGCCAGCAGACCCGGCGGGGGTGCACAGCCCCAGCATTTT.

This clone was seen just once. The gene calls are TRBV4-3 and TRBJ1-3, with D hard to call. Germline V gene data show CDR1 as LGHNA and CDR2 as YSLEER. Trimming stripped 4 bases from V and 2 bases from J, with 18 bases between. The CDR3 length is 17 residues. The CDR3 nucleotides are TGCGCCAGCAGCCGCCAAAGTATGCGGTCTACTGGAAACACCATATATTTT. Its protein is CASSRQSMRSTGNTIYF.

DNA for the CDR3: TGCGCCAGCAGCCAAGGAGACAAGGGTAATTCACCCCTCCACTTT. It codes for CASSQGDKGNSPLHF. J is TRBJ1-6 and V is TRBV4-3; D unclear. Germline CDR1 reads LGHNA; CDR2 reads YSLEER. The V end was cut by 1 base, the J end by 6 bases, with 10 bases between. The CDR3 is 15 amino acids.

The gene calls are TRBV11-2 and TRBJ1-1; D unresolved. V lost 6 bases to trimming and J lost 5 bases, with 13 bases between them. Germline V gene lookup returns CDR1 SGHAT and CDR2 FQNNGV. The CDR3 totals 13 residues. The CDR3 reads CASRGNMRTEAFF. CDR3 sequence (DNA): TGTGCCAGCAGGGGGAACATGCGGACTGAAGCTTTCTTT.

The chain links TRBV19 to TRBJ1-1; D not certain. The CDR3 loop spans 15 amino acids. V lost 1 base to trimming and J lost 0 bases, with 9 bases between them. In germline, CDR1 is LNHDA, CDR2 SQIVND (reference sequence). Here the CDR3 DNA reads TGTGCCAGTAGTATAGTAAAGGGAGTGAACACTGAAGCTTTCTTT. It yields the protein CASSIVKGVNTEAFF. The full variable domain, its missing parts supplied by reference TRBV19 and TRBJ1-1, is DGGITQSPKYLFRKEGQNVTLSCEQNLNHDAMYWYRQDPGQGLRLIYYSQIVNDFQKGDIAEGYSVSREKKESFPLTVTSAQKNPTAFYLCASSIVKGVNTEAFFGQGTRLTVV.

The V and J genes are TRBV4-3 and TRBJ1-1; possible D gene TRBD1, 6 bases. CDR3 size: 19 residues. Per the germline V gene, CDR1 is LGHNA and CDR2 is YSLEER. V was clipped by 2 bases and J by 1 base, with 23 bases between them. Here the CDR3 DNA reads TGCGCCAGCAGCCAAAGCTGGGGGCAGATCGGGACTGAGAACACTGAAGCTTTCTTT. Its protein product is CASSQSWGQIGTENTEAFF.

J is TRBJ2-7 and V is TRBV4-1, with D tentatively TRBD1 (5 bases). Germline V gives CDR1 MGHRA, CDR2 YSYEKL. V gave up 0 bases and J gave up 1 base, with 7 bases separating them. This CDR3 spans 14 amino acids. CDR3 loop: CASSQDRGSYEQYF. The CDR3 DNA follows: TGCGCCAGCAGCCAAGATAGGGGATCCTACGAGCAGTACTTC.